Shown below are 16 T cell receptor beta chains from a single sample sequenced in a study of blood T cell repertoires in COVID-19. Repertoires were generated with immunoSEQ multiplex PCR, while TCRdb's copy carries only in-frame clones and drops some. The top ten clones hold approximately 17% of a sample with around 140,000 clones, more than 60% of them seen once. Sequenced input: peripheral blood. Receptor source: a man aged 50 or older with acute or convalescent COVID-19.

The rearrangement links TRBV6-5 to TRBJ1-1; TRBD1 agrees at 10 bases. CDR1 and CDR2 (germline): MNHEY, SVGAGI. The CDR3 is 14 amino acids. Trimming at V came to 5 bases and at J to 3 bases, leaving 3 bases not matched to a gene. CDR3 region: CASSRDRGDTEAFF. CDR3 nucleotides: TGTGCCAGCAGTCGGGACAGGGGAGACACTGAAGCTTTCTTT.

The chain uses TRBV19 and TRBJ1-1; TRBD1 matches 8 bases. Germline CDR1 and CDR2: LNHDA and SQIVND (reference sequence). The CDR3 covers 20 residues. J gave up 5 bases and V 0 bases, and 20 bases lay outside the gene matches. CDR3 loop: CASSIDYNRQGMDHKTEAFF. In nucleotides, the CDR3 is TGTGCCAGTAGTATAGATTATAACCGACAGGGGATGGACCATAAAACTGAAGCTTTCTTT.

This chain links TRBV7-8 with TRBJ2-7; the match to TRBD1 covers 9 bases. Germline CDR1 is SGHVS and CDR2 is FQNEAQ. This CDR3 comprises 17 residues. V shed 10 bases and J 3 bases; nucleotides not matched to a gene: 19. Written as DNA, the CDR3 is TGTGCCACCTCCTCCCTTATTCCGGGACAGGGTCTCTACGAGCAGTACTTC. Translating gives CATSSLIPGQGLYEQYF. Supplemented by reference TRBV7-8 and TRBJ2-7, the full variable domain reads GAGVSQSPRYKVAKRGQDVALRCDPISGHVSLFWYQQALGQGPEFLTYFQNEAQLDKSGLPSDRFFAERPEGSVSTLKIQRTQQEDSAVYLCATSSLIPGQGLYEQYFGPGTRLTVT.

This chain connects TRBV7-9 to TRBJ2-7; D call uncertain. V was cut by 1 base and J by 0 bases, with 4 bases left in between. The germline V gene has CDR1 SEHNR and CDR2 FQNEAQ (reference sequence). The CDR3 length is 13 residues. CDR3 DNA sequence: TGTGCCAGCAGCTTAGGAGACTCCTACGAGCAGTACTTC. Amino acids: CASSLGDSYEQYF.

The chain joins TRBV5-8 to TRBJ2-1; D is unresolved. This CDR3 has 15 residues. V shed 4 bases and J shed 0 bases, with 11 bases lying between them. CDR1 is SGHTS, CDR2 YDEGEE, per germline. CDR3 residues: CASSSEGGSYNEQFF. The CDR3 coding sequence is TGTGCCAGCAGCAGTGAAGGCGGCTCCTACAATGAGCAGTTCTTC.

V gene TRBV6-1 combines with J gene TRBJ2-1; D possibly corresponds to TRBD1 (6 bases). The CDR3 spans 15 residues. Germline CDR1 MNHNS, CDR2 SASEGT. Deletions cut 2 bases from V and 5 bases from J, with 13 bases between. The CDR3 is CASSEQPTGNNEQFF. The CDR3, as DNA: TGTGCCAGCAGTGAACAACCGACAGGAAACAATGAGCAGTTCTTC.

This chain joins TRBV5-8 and TRBJ1-6, with 9 bases identical to TRBD1. This CDR3 contains 15 residues. The V gene's germline CDR1 is SGHTS and CDR2 YDEGEE. V was clipped by 4 bases and J by 7 bases; unmatched bases: 6. The CDR3 nucleotides are TGTGCCAGCAGCCCCGGGACAGGGCAAAATTCACCCCTCCACTTT. Translation gives CASSPGTGQNSPLHF.

A few counts support this clone. The V and J genes are TRBV19 and TRBJ2-1; TRBD1 aligns across 10 bases. The V gene's germline CDR1 is LNHDA and CDR2 SQIVND (reference sequence). Unmatched junction bases numbered 9, after V lost 6 bases and J lost 10 bases. This CDR3 has 14 residues. This chain's CDR3 is CASRNPGTGAEQFF. In DNA form, the CDR3 reads TGTGCCAGTAGGAATCCCGGGACAGGGGCCGAGCAGTTCTTC.

This clone was counted a few times. CDR3 region: CASSEAGRQGRNTIYF. CDR3 sequence (DNA): TGTGCCAGCAGTGAAGCTGGGAGACAGGGCAGAAACACCATATATTTT. The chain joins TRBV6-1 to TRBJ1-3; 7 positions match TRBD1. CDR3 size: 16 residues. Germline values: CDR1 MNHNS, CDR2 SASEGT. J lost 5 bases, V lost 0 bases, and 7 bases had no gene match.

The rearrangement uses TRBV7-6 and TRBJ2-5, with D maybe TRBD2 (5 bases). Germline V gene sequence: CDR1 SGHVS, CDR2 FNYEAQ. There are 14 residues in the CDR3. Trimming stripped 4 bases from V and 2 bases from J, with 11 bases between. CDR3 in amino acids: CASSSARGQETQYF. DNA for the CDR3: TGTGCCAGCAGCTCCGCCCGAGGGCAAGAGACCCAGTACTTC.

This clone has more than one count but fewer than ten. V gene TRBV9 combines with J gene TRBJ2-7, with 7 bases aligning to TRBD2. V lost 3 bases and J lost 3; bases outside the gene matches: 6. CDR1 is SGDLS and CDR2 is YYNGEE in the germline V gene. The CDR3 extends over 14 amino acids. CDR3 nucleotide sequence: TGTGCCAGCAGCGCAGCGGGACGGGACTACGAGCAGTACTTC. Translated: CASSAAGRDYEQYF.

This chain links TRBV7-6 with TRBJ1-5; D uncertain. V lost 2 bases and J lost 7, with 9 bases in between. The CDR3 contains 13 residues. The germline V gene encodes CDR1 SGHVS and CDR2 FNYEAQ. Here the CDR3 DNA reads TGTGCCAGCAGCTTACGGGGTGGCCAGCCCCAGCATTTT. Protein sequence: CASSLRGGQPQHF. The variable domain in full, completed from reference TRBV7-6 and TRBJ1-5, reads GAGVSQSPRYKVTKRGQDVALRCDPISGHVSLYWYRQALGQGPEFLTYFNYEAQQDKSGLPNDRFSAERPEGSISTLTIQRTEQRDSAMYRCASSLRGGQPQHFGDGTRLSIL.

This clone was detected ten times or more. The chain joins TRBV5-4 to TRBJ1-2; D not resolved. The CDR3 is made up of 16 amino acids. Germline assignment: CDR1 SGHNT and CDR2 YYREEE (reference sequence). V lost 0 bases to trimming and J lost 6 bases, with 18 bases between them. The CDR3 protein is CASSLEGGRGTDGYTF. The CDR3 DNA reads TGTGCCAGCAGCTTGGAAGGTGGCCGGGGAACGGATGGCTACACCTTC.

This rearrangement joins TRBV6-5 to TRBJ1-2; D ambiguous. Germline V gene lookup returns CDR1 MNHEY and CDR2 SVGAGI. The CDR3 length is 13 residues. Trimming removed 6 bases at V and 12 bases at J, with 20 bases between. CDR3 sequence reads: CASRPPKSRLDTF. CDR3 in DNA: TGTGCCAGCAGGCCCCCCAAGTCGAGGTTGGACACCTTC.

The CDR3 is CASSPLEGAGDTEAFF. DNA of the CDR3: TGTGCCAGCAGCCCTCTGGAGGGGGCCGGGGACACTGAAGCTTTCTTT. The chain is built from TRBV4-2 and TRBJ1-1; 7 bases map to TRBD1. CDR1 and CDR2 from the germline V gene are LGHNA and YNFKEQ. The CDR3 runs 16 residues. Unmatched junction bases numbered 11, after V lost 4 bases and J lost 3 bases.

This clone was found once. The gene calls are TRBV7-9 and TRBJ2-7, with D maybe TRBD1 (6 bases). The germline V and J ends were trimmed by 4 bases and 5 bases, with 18 bases remaining between them. This CDR3 contains 15 residues. The germline gives CDR1 SEHNR, CDR2 FQNEAQ (reference sequence). The CDR3 reads CASSSLGQGSDEQYF. The DNA of the CDR3 is TGTGCCAGCAGCTCCTTAGGCCAGGGGAGCGACGAGCAGTACTTC.